This TCR beta chain was sequenced in a study of blood T cell repertoires in COVID-19. Study overall: The analysed material was cDNA or gDNA that came from T cells, B-cell-depleted T cells, or PBMCs.

Here immunoSEQ multiplex PCR was the method, and the copy in TCRdb shows in-frame clones only, minus some. The repertoire consists of 250,000 or so clones, with 83% occurring once and the leading ten covering 3% to 4%. This clone was seen many times. The CDR3 consists of 14 residues. Germline V gene lookup returns CDR1 SEHNR and CDR2 FQNEAQ (reference sequence). The V and J ends lost 0 bases and 9 bases respectively, with 9 bases between them. Sequencing used PBMCs or T cells enriched from blood (not recorded which). The rearrangement links TRBV7-9 to TRBJ1-6, with TRBD1 as a possible D gene (5 bases). This TCR came from a middle-aged woman who had been exposed to COVID-19. CDR3 nucleotides: TGTGCCAGCAGCTTAGCCAGGGAGGGTTCACCCCTCCACTTT. Its protein is CASSLAREGSPLHF.